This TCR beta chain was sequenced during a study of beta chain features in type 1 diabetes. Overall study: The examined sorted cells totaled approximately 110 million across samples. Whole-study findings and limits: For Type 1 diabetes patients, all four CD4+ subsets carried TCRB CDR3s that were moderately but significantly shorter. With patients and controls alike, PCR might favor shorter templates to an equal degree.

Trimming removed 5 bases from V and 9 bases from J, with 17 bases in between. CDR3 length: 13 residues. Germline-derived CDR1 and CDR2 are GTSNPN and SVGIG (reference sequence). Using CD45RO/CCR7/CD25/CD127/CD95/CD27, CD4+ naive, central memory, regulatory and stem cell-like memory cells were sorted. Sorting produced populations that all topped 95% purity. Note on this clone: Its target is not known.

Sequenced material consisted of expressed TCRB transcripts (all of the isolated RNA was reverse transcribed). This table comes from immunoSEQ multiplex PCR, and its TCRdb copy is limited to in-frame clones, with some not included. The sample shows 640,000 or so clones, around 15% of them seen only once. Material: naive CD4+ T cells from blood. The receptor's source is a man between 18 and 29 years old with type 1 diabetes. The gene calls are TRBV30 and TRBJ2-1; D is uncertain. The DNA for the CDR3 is TGTGCCTGGGGTAGGTCTCCCTGGGGTGAGCAGTTCTTC. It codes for CAWGRSPWGEQFF.